This entry lists 32 T cell receptor beta chains sequenced from one sample in a study of a mutant IDH1 vaccine in newly diagnosed glioma. Sequencing used immunoSEQ multiplex PCR; TCRdb keeps in-frame clones, though not all of them. The sample carries about 46,000 clones, 92% recorded once. Their target antigens are unknown. Time point reported: week 35, safety follow-up. Topical imiquimod accompanied each vaccine dose, which consisted of 300 ug of mutant IDH1 20-mer peptide. The material was PBMCs, obtained from a glioma patient whose treatment included an IDH1 peptide vaccine. The receptors originated from a man aged 45-65 years with glioma.

In its sample, this clone was seen once. This sequence joins TRBV27 and TRBJ2-7; weak D call: TRBD1 (6 bases). V gave up 3 bases and J gave up 6 bases, with 12 bases separating them. The CDR3 length is 13 residues. From germline, CDR1 is MNHEY and CDR2 SMNVEV (reference sequence). The CDR3 spells CASSFGRGSEQYF. CDR3 bases: TGTGCCAGCAGTTTCGGCAGGGGAAGCGAGCAGTACTTC.

This chain links TRBV7-8 with TRBJ2-3, with TRBD2 matching 12 bases. V trimming: 2 bases; J trimming: 0 bases; junction bases outside the gene matches: 6. The length of the CDR3 is 18 residues. Germline V CDR1 and CDR2: SGHVS, FQNEAQ. DNA for the CDR3: TGTGCCAGCAGCTTAACCGGGACTAGCGGGTACAGCACAGATACGCAGTATTTT. Translation: CASSLTGTSGYSTDTQYF.

This rearrangement joins TRBV10-3 to TRBJ2-2; D remains unclear. CDR1 is ENHRY, CDR2 SYGVKD, per germline. V dropped 10 bases and J dropped 0 bases, with 6 bases sitting between them. The CDR3 has 12 residues. CDR3 in DNA: TGTGCCACCGGACCGAACACCGGGGAGCTGTTTTTT. This encodes CATGPNTGELFF.

The J gene is TRBJ2-3, the V gene TRBV6-5; 7 bases map to TRBD2. The CDR3 spans 16 residues. V lost 0 bases, J lost 2 bases, and 5 bases stayed unmatched. Germline V CDR1 and CDR2: MNHEY, SVGAGI. CDR3 amino acids: CASSYSLTSPTDTQYF. CDR3 DNA sequence: TGTGCCAGCAGTTACTCCCTGACTAGCCCCACAGATACGCAGTATTTT.

This clone has a handful of counts. The chain uses TRBV5-1 and TRBJ2-5; D is unresolved. Germline lookup yields CDR1 SGHRS and CDR2 YFSETQ. V gave up 7 bases and J gave up 4 bases, with 14 bases separating them. The CDR3 is 13 amino acids. The CDR3 loop reads CASRPQRTETQYF. Written as DNA, the CDR3 is TGCGCCAGCCGCCCCCAGCGTACAGAGACCCAGTACTTC.

The chain combines TRBV28 with TRBJ1-2; TRBD1 is a possible D gene (5 bases). This CDR3 is built from 16 residues. V was cut by 5 bases and J by 0 bases, with 16 bases left in between. Germline CDR1 is MDHEN and CDR2 is SYDVKM. The CDR3, as DNA: TGTGCCAGCAGTAATCCCTGGGACGGCTCTAACTATGGCTACACCTTC. It yields the protein CASSNPWDGSNYGYTF.

The rearrangement links TRBV5-1 to TRBJ2-7, with TRBD2 identical over 9 bases. The CDR3 length is 13 residues. Germline trimming cut 4 bases from V and 4 bases from J; bases unmatched to any gene: 3. Germline lookup yields CDR1 SGHRS and CDR2 YFSETQ. The CDR3 nucleotides read TGCGCCAGCAGCGTAGCGGGAGAGTACGAGCAGTACTTC. Amino acids: CASSVAGEYEQYF.

The genes are TRBV4-3 and TRBJ1-3; possibly TRBD1 for D (5 bases). V was pared by 1 base and J by 0 bases, with 7 bases between. Germline V lookup: CDR1 LGHNA, CDR2 YSLEER. This CDR3 has 15 residues. The CDR3 DNA reads TGCGCCAGCAGCCAAGGCAGGGTCTCTGGAAACACCATATATTTT. It yields the protein CASSQGRVSGNTIYF.

The V gene is TRBV29-1, the J gene TRBJ2-3; D possibly corresponds to TRBD2 (6 bases). The CDR3 covers 13 residues. Per germline, CDR1 SQVTM and CDR2 ANQGSEA. Deletions cut 4 bases from V and 5 bases from J, with 13 bases between. The CDR3 nucleotides are TGCAGCGTTGTGGCGGGGATGCGAGATACGCAGTATTTT. Its translation is CSVVAGMRDTQYF.

V usage is TRBV18 and J usage is TRBJ1-1, with D unclear. The length of the CDR3 is 13 residues. The germline V and J ends were trimmed by 8 bases and 4 bases, with 14 bases remaining between them. The V gene's germline CDR1 is KGHSH and CDR2 LQKENI. The CDR3: CASASSGSTEAFF. CDR3 in DNA: TGTGCCAGCGCATCGAGTGGGAGCACTGAAGCTTTCTTT.

This clone occurred a few times. This chain links TRBV9 with TRBJ2-1, with D unresolved. The germline V gene encodes CDR1 SGDLS and CDR2 YYNGEE. CDR3 length: 15 residues. The ends were cut back, 4 bases at V and 3 bases at J, with 14 bases in the middle. The CDR3 protein is CASSPLIGDYNEQFF. The CDR3 nucleotides are TGTGCCAGCAGCCCCCTGATTGGGGACTACAATGAGCAGTTCTTC.

The chain carries TRBV6-1 and TRBJ1-3; D is ambiguous. CDR1 and CDR2 from the germline V gene are MNHNS and SASEGT. The CDR3 is made up of 15 amino acids. V was cut by 8 bases and J by 2 bases, with 16 bases left in between. Written as DNA, the CDR3 is TGTGCCAGCGGCCTCCTTGGACTGCCTGGAAACACCATATATTTT. Amino acids: CASGLLGLPGNTIYF.

The CDR3: CASSFPVTEHYEQYF. In nucleotides, the CDR3 is TGTGCCAGCAGTTTTCCTGTGACGGAACACTACGAGCAGTACTTC. The chain employs TRBV28 and TRBJ2-7; D not resolved. The length of the CDR3 is 15 residues. Germline lookup yields CDR1 MDHEN and CDR2 SYDVKM. Trimming removed 3 bases from V and 3 bases from J, with 15 bases in between.

V and J are TRBV5-1 and TRBJ2-7; D gene uncertain. V was cut by 7 bases and J by 10 bases, with 24 bases left in between. Germline V gives CDR1 SGHRS, CDR2 YFSETQ. This CDR3 contains 14 residues. In nucleotides, the CDR3 is TGCGCCAGCGACCGACCCCGGCCCCCTACGAGACAGTACTTC. Translated: CASDRPRPPTRQYF.

The V call is TRBV7-3, the J call TRBJ2-6; 9 bases line up with TRBD1. The CDR3 totals 20 residues. The V and J ends lost 5 bases and 2 bases, in that order; junction bases with no gene match: 16. Germline V gene sequence: CDR1 SGHTA, CDR2 FQGTGA. CDR3 amino acids: CASSGKRDRDSLAGANVLTF. CDR3 in DNA: TGTGCCAGCAGCGGGAAACGGGACAGGGACTCCCTTGCTGGGGCCAACGTCCTGACTTTC.

The V gene is TRBV19, the J gene TRBJ2-2; unclear D gene. Germline V gene lookup returns CDR1 LNHDA and CDR2 SQIVND (reference sequence). The CDR3 loop spans 12 amino acids. With 10 bases removed from V and 4 bases from J, the gap between germline ends came to 10 bases. CDR3 sequence (DNA): TGTGCCACTAGAGACGGCACCGGGGAGCTGTTTTTT. This gives the protein CATRDGTGELFF.

This clone was seen just once. The rearrangement links TRBV5-4 to TRBJ2-1; 10 nucleotides line up with TRBD1. This CDR3 comprises 16 residues. Germline loops: CDR1 SGHNT, CDR2 YYREEE (reference sequence). Losses at the gene ends were 5 bases for V and 7 bases for J; bases not matched to a gene: 12. The CDR3 reads CASSTPGQGKENEQFF. The CDR3 region has the DNA TGTGCCAGCAGTACTCCGGGACAGGGGAAGGAAAATGAGCAGTTCTTC.

The chain joins TRBV10-1 to TRBJ2-5; 10 nucleotides agree with TRBD1. Germline loops: CDR1 WNHNN, CDR2 SYGVQD (reference sequence). The CDR3 loop spans 13 amino acids. Trimming cost V 10 bases and J 3 bases; bases outside gene matches: 5. In nucleotides, the CDR3 is TGCGCCACCTCGGACAGGGGGGAAGAGACCCAGTACTTC. Translated: CATSDRGEETQYF.

V gene TRBV5-6 combines with J gene TRBJ2-7, with TRBD2 matching over 8 bases. With V trimmed by 4 bases and J by 3 bases, 9 bases remained unmatched. The germline CDR1 and CDR2 sequences are SGHDT and YYEEEE. The CDR3 has 15 residues. CDR3 nucleotide sequence: TGTGCCAGCAGCCGGGAGGGCCTGTGGGGCTACGAGCAGTACTTC. This encodes CASSREGLWGYEQYF.

This clone was counted once. The CDR3 sequence is CASSLRTLDYNEQFF. Here the CDR3 DNA reads TGTGCCAGCAGTTTAAGGACTTTAGATTACAATGAGCAGTTCTTC. This rearrangement joins TRBV27 to TRBJ2-1; weak D call: TRBD2 (5 bases). Germline CDR1 reads MNHEY; CDR2 reads SMNVEV (reference sequence). The CDR3 is 15 residues long. V lost 2 bases and J lost 4, with 12 bases in between.

The V call is TRBV15, the J call TRBJ2-5; weak D call: TRBD1 (6 bases). Trimming left V 3 bases short and J 5 bases short, with 19 bases between. The CDR3 contains 16 residues. From germline, CDR1 is LNHNV and CDR2 YYDKDF (reference sequence). In DNA, the CDR3 is TGTGCCACCAGCAGCGGTCATGGGATTGGACAGGAGACCCAGTACTTC. This codes for CATSSGHGIGQETQYF.

This sequence joins TRBV7-6 and TRBJ2-6; possibly TRBD1 for D (5 bases). CDR1 and CDR2 (germline): SGHVS, FNYEAQ. V was cut by 2 bases and J by 0 bases, with 11 bases left in between. The CDR3 runs 17 residues. CDR3 loop: CASSLWQGSSGANVLTF. As DNA, the CDR3 is TGTGCCAGCAGCTTATGGCAGGGAAGCTCTGGGGCCAACGTCCTGACTTTC.

This chain links TRBV5-1 with TRBJ2-7; TRBD1 agrees at 8 bases. Germline CDR1 SGHRS, CDR2 YFSETQ. V dropped 4 bases and J dropped 7; count of bases not matched to a gene: 10. This CDR3 comprises 14 residues. This CDR3 reads CASSPSRGLWEQYF. Written as DNA, the CDR3 is TGCGCCAGCAGCCCAAGCAGGGGGCTGTGGGAGCAGTACTTC.

The V and J genes are TRBV21-1 and TRBJ1-2; TRBD1 is the table's D call, not checked against the DNA. TRBV21-1 is a recognized pseudogene. The CDR3 sequence is 15 residues long. The CDR3 spells CATARGDRGNYGYTF. Written as DNA, the CDR3 is TGTGCCACAGCAAGGGGGGACAGGGGCAACTATGGCTACACCTTC.

The chain joins TRBV30 to TRBJ2-3; D gene ambiguous. The V and J ends lost 2 bases and 1 base respectively, with 10 bases between them. The CDR3 is 14 amino acids. Per the germline V gene, CDR1 is GTSNPN and CDR2 is SVGIG (reference sequence). CDR3 amino acids: CAWSHWGRTDTQYF. The CDR3 bases are TGTGCCTGGAGTCACTGGGGTCGCACAGATACGCAGTATTTT. Looking up the rest from reference TRBV30 and TRBJ2-3 gives the full variable domain: SQTIHQWPATLVQPVGSPLSLECTVEGTSNPNLYWYRQAAGRGLQLLFYSVGIGQISSEVPQNLSASRPQDRQFILSSKKLLLSDSGFYLCAWSHWGRTDTQYFGPGTRLTVL.

In its sample, this clone was seen a few times. The chain carries TRBV19 and TRBJ1-2, with D tentatively TRBD1 (6 bases). CDR3 length: 13 amino acids. Between the trimmed V and J ends, which lost 7 bases and 8 bases, there was a span of 17 bases. The germline V gene encodes CDR1 LNHDA and CDR2 SQIVND (reference sequence). This CDR3 reads CASIGGRSGGYTF. CDR3 nucleotides: TGTGCCAGTATCGGGGGCCGATCGGGAGGCTACACCTTC.

J is TRBJ2-4 and V is TRBV6-1; D not certain. This CDR3 is built from 8 residues. With 11 bases removed from V and 9 bases from J, the gap between germline ends came to 5 bases. Looked up from germline, CDR1 is MNHNS and CDR2 is SASEGT. The CDR3 region has the DNA TGTGCCCGAGGCATTCAGTACTTC. Protein: CARGIQYF.

The chain carries TRBV19 and TRBJ1-2; no firm D call. The CDR3 covers 13 residues. V was trimmed by 5 bases and J by 4 bases, leaving 11 bases between them. CDR1 LNHDA and CDR2 SQIVND come from the germline V gene (reference sequence). The CDR3: CASSLLTLYGYTF. In DNA form, the CDR3 reads TGTGCCAGTAGTCTCCTCACCCTCTATGGCTACACCTTC.

This clone came up once. V gene TRBV28 combines with J gene TRBJ2-5; 10 nucleotides line up with TRBD2. The trim removed 8 bases at V and 7 bases at J, leaving 16 bases unmatched. CDR3 size: 16 residues. Germline V gives CDR1 MDHEN, CDR2 SYDVKM. CDR3 nucleotides: TGTGCCAGCGGCCCCTCTAAAGCGGGGGGGCGGGGGACCCAGTACTTC. It codes for CASGPSKAGGRGTQYF.

V and J are TRBV9 and TRBJ2-1; 9 bases map to TRBD2. This CDR3 is built from 15 residues. In germline, CDR1 is SGDLS, CDR2 YYNGEE. Trimming at V came to 4 bases and at J to 0 bases, leaving 2 bases not matched to a gene. In nucleotides, the CDR3 is TGTGCCAGCAGCATGACTAGCGGCTCCTACAATGAGCAGTTCTTC. Residues: CASSMTSGSYNEQFF.

Points on this clone: Its ends do not fully match the called genes, so a read error is possible. The rearrangement links TRBV18 to TRBJ1-5, with TRBD1 as a possible D gene (6 bases). The CDR3 spans 13 residues. Germline V gives CDR1 KGHSH, CDR2 LQKENI. The CDR3 DNA follows: TGTGCCAGCACACCAGGGGTCGATCAGCCCCAGCATTTT. This gives the protein CASTPGVDQPQHF.

This sequence joins TRBV4-3 and TRBJ2-3; 7 bases are shared with TRBD2. This CDR3 spans 19 amino acids. With 0 bases clipped from V and 1 base from J, the junction kept 13 bases outside the gene matches. Germline-derived CDR1 and CDR2 are LGHNA and YSLEER. The CDR3 here is CASSQDSVGGALRTDTQYF. CDR3 bases: TGCGCCAGCAGCCAAGATTCGGTGGGAGGGGCCCTACGCACAGATACGCAGTATTTT.